One sample yielded the 5 T cell receptor beta chains listed below, sequenced in a study of a mutant IDH1 vaccine in newly diagnosed glioma. Stated time point: baseline, week 1 (first vaccination visit). Indicated treatment: pre-vaccination baseline after standard-of-care therapy. The assay was immunoSEQ multiplex PCR, and TCRdb's table has in-frame clones only and misses some. The sample includes 75,000 to 100,000 clones, around 80% of them seen just once. The material was PBMCs, obtained from a glioma patient treated with radiotherapy, temozolomide or both. The receptors were gathered from a man aged 35 to 55 with glioma. Some clones in this sample may be carry-over from other donors' samples.

This chain links TRBV30 with TRBJ2-1; D is possibly TRBD2 (7 bases). The CDR3 runs to 14 residues. In germline, CDR1 is GTSNPN, CDR2 SVGIG (reference sequence). The V gene lost 3 bases and the J gene lost 9 bases, with 18 bases spanning the gap. The CDR3 DNA reads TGTGCCTGGAGATTCCGGGGGAGGGGGGGTGAGCAGTTCTTC. This encodes CAWRFRGRGGEQFF.

This clone came up a few times. The gene calls are TRBV27 and TRBJ1-1; 9 bases are shared with TRBD1. In germline, CDR1 is MNHEY, CDR2 SMNVEV (reference sequence). Germline trimming cut 5 bases from V and 8 bases from J; bases unmatched to any gene: 6. The CDR3 runs to 13 residues. For the CDR3, the DNA is TGTGCCAGCAGTATGAGAACAGGGGGCGAAGCTTTCTTT. This codes for CASSMRTGGEAFF.

The chain joins TRBV6-5 to TRBJ2-5, with 8 bases matching TRBD1. The V and J ends lost 5 bases and 2 bases, in that order; junction bases with no gene match: 4. There are 14 residues in the CDR3. The germline V gene encodes CDR1 MNHEY and CDR2 SVGAGI. The CDR3 sequence: CASSQGALQETQYF. The CDR3 DNA reads TGTGCCAGCAGTCAGGGGGCTTTACAAGAGACCCAGTACTTC.

This chain joins TRBV15 and TRBJ2-7; TRBD2 is a possible D gene (6 bases). Trimming shortened V by 0 bases and J by 4 bases, and 13 bases separated the two germline ends. The length of the CDR3 is 15 residues. CDR1 LNHNV and CDR2 YYDKDF come from the germline V gene (reference sequence). This CDR3 is CATSRDLGGEYEQYF. In DNA form, the CDR3 reads TGTGCCACCAGCAGAGATTTGGGGGGAGAATACGAGCAGTACTTC.

This rearrangement joins TRBV25-1 to TRBJ1-1; TRBD1 matches 8 bases. From germline, CDR1 is MGHDK and CDR2 SYGVNS. Germline trimming cut 6 bases from V and 1 base from J; bases unmatched to any gene: 7. The CDR3 extends over 15 amino acids. The CDR3 sequence: CASSDPDRENTEAFF. CDR3 nucleotide sequence: TGTGCCAGCAGCGACCCGGACAGGGAGAACACTGAAGCTTTCTTT. The full variable domain, completed using reference TRBV25-1 and TRBJ1-1, is EADIYQTPRYLVIGTGKKITLECSQTMGHDKMYWYQQDPGMELHLIHYSYGVNSTEKGDLSSESTVSRIRTEHFPLTLESARPSHTSQYLCASSDPDRENTEAFFGQGTRLTVV.